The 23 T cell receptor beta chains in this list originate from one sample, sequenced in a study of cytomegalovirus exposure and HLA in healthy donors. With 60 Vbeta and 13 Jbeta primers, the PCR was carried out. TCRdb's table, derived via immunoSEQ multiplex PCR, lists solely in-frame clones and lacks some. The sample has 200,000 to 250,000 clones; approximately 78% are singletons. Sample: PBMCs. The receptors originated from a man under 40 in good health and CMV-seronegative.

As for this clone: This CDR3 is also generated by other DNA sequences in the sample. DNA of the CDR3: TGTGCCAGCAGCTTAGGCTTTGGAGGGTTTAATGAAAAACTGTTTTTT. It codes for CASSLGFGGFNEKLFF. The chain combines TRBV5-4 with TRBJ1-4; D is undetermined. V was shortened by 2 bases and J by 4 bases, with 15 bases between the two germline ends. Germline V gene sequence: CDR1 SGHNT, CDR2 YYREEE (reference sequence). This CDR3 comprises 16 residues.

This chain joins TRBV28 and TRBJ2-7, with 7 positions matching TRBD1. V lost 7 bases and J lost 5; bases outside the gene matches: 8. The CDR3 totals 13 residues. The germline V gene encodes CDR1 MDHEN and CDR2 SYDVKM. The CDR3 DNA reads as TGTGCCAGCACCTACTCAGGACAGGACGAGCAGTACTTC. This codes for CASTYSGQDEQYF.

The CDR3: CASSPRTGGTQYF. CDR3 DNA sequence: TGTGCCAGCAGTCCGCGGACAGGGGGGACCCAGTACTTC. The gene calls are TRBV2 and TRBJ2-5; 10 nucleotides match TRBD1. Germline CDR1 SNHLY, CDR2 FYNNEI. The V and J ends lost 5 bases and 7 bases, in that order; junction bases with no gene match: 4. This CDR3 contains 13 residues.

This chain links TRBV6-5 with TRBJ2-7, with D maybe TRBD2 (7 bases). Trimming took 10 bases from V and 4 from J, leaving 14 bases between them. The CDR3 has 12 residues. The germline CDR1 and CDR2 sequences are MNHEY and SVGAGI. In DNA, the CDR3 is TGTGCCACCCAAGGGGGGGTTTACGAGCAGTACTTC. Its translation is CATQGGVYEQYF.

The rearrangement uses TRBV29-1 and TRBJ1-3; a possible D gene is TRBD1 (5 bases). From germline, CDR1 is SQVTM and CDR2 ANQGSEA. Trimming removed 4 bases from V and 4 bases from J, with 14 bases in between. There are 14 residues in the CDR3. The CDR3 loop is CSVGTRGGGNTIYF. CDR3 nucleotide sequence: TGCAGCGTTGGGACAAGGGGCGGAGGAAACACCATATATTTT.

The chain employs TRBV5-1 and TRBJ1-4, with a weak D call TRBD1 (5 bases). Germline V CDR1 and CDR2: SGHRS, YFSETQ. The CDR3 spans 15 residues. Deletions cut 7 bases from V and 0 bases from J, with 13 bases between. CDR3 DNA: TGCGCCAGCCAGCTGGGGACTGCAACTAATGAAAAACTGTTTTTT. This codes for CASQLGTATNEKLFF. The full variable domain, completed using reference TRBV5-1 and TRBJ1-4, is KAGVTQTPRYLIKTRGQQVTLSCSPISGHRSVSWYQQTPGQGLQFLFEYFSETQRNKGNFPGRFSGRQFSNSRSEMNVSTLELGDSALYLCASQLGTATNEKLFFGSGTQLSVL.

CDR3 DNA sequence: TGTGCCAGCTCACCCATCCAAGAGACCCAGTACTTC. Translation: CASSPIQETQYF. The chain links TRBV18 to TRBJ2-5, with D unresolved. Trimming cost V 3 bases and J 1 base, with 3 bases left between them. The CDR3 consists of 12 residues. Germline loops: CDR1 KGHSH, CDR2 LQKENI.

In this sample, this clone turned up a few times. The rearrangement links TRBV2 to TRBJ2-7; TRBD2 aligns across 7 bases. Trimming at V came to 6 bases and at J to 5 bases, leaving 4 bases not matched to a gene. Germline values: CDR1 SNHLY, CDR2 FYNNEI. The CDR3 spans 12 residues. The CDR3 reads CASRYLADEQYF. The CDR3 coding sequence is TGTGCCAGCAGATATCTAGCGGACGAGCAGTACTTC. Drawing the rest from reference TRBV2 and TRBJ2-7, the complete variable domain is EPEVTQTPSHQVTQMGQEVILRCVPISNHLYFYWYRQILGQKVEFLVSFYNNEISEKSEIFDDQFSVERPDGSNFTLKIRSTKLEDSAMYFCASRYLADEQYFGPGTRLTVT.

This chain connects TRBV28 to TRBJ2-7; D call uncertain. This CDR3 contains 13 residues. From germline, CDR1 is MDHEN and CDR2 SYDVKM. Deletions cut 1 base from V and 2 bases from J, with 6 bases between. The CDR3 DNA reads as TGTGCCAGCAGTTTATTCCGGGCCTACGAGCAGTACTTC. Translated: CASSLFRAYEQYF. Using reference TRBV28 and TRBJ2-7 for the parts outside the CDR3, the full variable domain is DVKVTQSSRYLVKRTGEKVFLECVQDMDHENMFWYRQDPGLGLRLIYFSYDVKMKEKGDIPEGYSVSREKKERFSLILESASTNQTSMYLCASSLFRAYEQYFGPGTRLTVT.

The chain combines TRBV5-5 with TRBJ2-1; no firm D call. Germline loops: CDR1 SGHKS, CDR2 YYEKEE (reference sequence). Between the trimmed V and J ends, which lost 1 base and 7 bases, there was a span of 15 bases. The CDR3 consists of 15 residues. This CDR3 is CASSLYSHLGNEQFF. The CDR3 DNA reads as TGTGCCAGCAGCTTGTACAGCCACCTTGGGAATGAGCAGTTCTTC.

Here the CDR3 DNA reads TGTGCCTGGAGGACTAGCGGGAGGGCAAGGAGCACAGATACGCAGTATTTT. It yields the protein CAWRTSGRARSTDTQYF. The chain employs TRBV30 and TRBJ2-3; 14 bases line up with TRBD2. The germline CDR1 and CDR2 sequences are GTSNPN and SVGIG (reference sequence). The CDR3 runs 17 residues. Losses at the gene ends were 3 bases for V and 0 bases for J; bases not matched to a gene: 5.

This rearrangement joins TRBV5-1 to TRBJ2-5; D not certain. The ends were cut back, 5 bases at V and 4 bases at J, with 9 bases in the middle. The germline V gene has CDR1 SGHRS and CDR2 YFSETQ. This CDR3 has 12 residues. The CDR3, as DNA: TGCGCCAGCAGTCGTGAGGTAGAGACCCAGTACTTC. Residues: CASSREVETQYF.

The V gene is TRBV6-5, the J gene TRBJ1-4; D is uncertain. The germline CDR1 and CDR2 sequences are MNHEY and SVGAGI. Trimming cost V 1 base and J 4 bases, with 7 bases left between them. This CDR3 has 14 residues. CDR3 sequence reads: CASSYWGDNEKLFF. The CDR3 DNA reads TGTGCCAGCAGTTACTGGGGAGATAATGAAAAACTGTTTTTT.

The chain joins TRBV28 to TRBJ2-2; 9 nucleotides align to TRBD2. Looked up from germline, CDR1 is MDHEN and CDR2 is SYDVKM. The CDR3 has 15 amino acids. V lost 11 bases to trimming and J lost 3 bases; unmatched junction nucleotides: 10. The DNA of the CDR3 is TGTGCCTCTCTTCCCGTAGCGGGGGACACCGGGGAGCTGTTTTTT. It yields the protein CASLPVAGDTGELFF.

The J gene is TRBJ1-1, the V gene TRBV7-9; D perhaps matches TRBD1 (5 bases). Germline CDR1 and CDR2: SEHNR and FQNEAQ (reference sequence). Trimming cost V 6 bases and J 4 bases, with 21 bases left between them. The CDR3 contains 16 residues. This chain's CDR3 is CASRPSGEGRGTEAFF. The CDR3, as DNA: TGTGCCAGCAGGCCCTCGGGGGAGGGCCGAGGCACTGAAGCTTTCTTT.

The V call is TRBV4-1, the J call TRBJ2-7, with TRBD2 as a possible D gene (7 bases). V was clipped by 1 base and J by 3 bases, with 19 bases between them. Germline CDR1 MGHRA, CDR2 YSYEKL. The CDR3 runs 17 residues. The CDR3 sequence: CASSQGGAGAGIYEQYF. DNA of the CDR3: TGCGCCAGCAGCCAAGGGGGGGCGGGGGCCGGAATCTACGAGCAGTACTTC.

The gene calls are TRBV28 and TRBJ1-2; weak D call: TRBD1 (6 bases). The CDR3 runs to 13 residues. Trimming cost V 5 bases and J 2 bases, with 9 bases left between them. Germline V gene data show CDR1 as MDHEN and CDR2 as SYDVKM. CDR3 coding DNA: TGTGCCAGCAGTAGTACAGGGAACTATGGCTACACCTTC. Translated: CASSSTGNYGYTF.

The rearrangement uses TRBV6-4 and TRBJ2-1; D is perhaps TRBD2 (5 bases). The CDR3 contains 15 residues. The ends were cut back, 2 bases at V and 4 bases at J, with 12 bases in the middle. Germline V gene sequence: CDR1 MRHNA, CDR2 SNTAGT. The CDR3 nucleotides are TGTGCCAGCAGTGACCCCGGGGTTCATTACAATGAGCAGTTCTTC. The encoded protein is CASSDPGVHYNEQFF.

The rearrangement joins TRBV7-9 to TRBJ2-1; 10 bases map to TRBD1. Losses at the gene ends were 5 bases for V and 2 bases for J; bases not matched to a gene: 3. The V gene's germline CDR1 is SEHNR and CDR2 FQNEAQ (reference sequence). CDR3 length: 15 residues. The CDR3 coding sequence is TGTGCCAGCAGCCCGGGACAGGGGACCTACAATGAGCAGTTCTTC. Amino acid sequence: CASSPGQGTYNEQFF.

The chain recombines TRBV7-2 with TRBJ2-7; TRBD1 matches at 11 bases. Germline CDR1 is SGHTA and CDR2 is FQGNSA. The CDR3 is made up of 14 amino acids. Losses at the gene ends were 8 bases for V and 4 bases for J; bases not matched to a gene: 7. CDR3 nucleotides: TGTGCCAGCGCCTCGGACAGGGGGCGTTACGAGCAGTACTTC. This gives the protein CASASDRGRYEQYF.

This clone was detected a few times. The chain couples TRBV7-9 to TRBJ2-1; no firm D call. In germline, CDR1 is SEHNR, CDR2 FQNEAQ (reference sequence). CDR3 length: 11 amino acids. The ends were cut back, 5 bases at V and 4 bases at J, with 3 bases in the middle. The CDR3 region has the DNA TGTGCCAGCAGCCCATACAATGAGCAGTTCTTC. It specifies CASSPYNEQFF.

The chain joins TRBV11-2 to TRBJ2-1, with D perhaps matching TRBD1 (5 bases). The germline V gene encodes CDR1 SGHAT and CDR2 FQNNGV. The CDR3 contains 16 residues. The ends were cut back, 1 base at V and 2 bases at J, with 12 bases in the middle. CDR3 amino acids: CASSLVLGATYNEQFF. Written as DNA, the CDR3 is TGTGCCAGCAGCTTAGTCCTAGGGGCAACCTACAATGAGCAGTTCTTC.

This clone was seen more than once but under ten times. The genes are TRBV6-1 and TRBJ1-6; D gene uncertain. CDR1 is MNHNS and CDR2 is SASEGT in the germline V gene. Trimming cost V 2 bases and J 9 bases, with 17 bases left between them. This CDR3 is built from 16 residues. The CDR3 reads CASSESTFRGSSPLHF. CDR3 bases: TGTGCCAGCAGTGAATCTACATTTCGGGGATCTTCACCCCTCCACTTT.